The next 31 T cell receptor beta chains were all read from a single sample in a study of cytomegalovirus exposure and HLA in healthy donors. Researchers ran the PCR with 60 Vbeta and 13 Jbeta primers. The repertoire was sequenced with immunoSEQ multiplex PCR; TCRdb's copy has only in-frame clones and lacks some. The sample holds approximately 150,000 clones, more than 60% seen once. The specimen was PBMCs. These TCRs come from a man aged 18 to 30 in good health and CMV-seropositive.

CDR3 sequence: CASSPQAGPYEQYF. CDR3 nucleotide sequence: TGTGCCAGCAGCCCTCAGGCGGGCCCCTACGAGCAGTACTTC. V is TRBV14 and J is TRBJ2-7; weak D call: TRBD2 (5 bases). This CDR3 is 14 amino acids long. Per the germline V gene, CDR1 is SGHDN and CDR2 is FVKESK. The V and J ends lost 4 bases and 2 bases respectively, with 12 bases between them. Looking up the rest from reference TRBV14 and TRBJ2-7 gives the full variable domain: EAGVTQFPSHSVIEKGQTVTLRCDPISGHDNLYWYRRVMGKEIKFLLHFVKESKQDESGMPNNRFLAERTGGTYSTLKVQPAELEDSGVYFCASSPQAGPYEQYFGPGTRLTVT.

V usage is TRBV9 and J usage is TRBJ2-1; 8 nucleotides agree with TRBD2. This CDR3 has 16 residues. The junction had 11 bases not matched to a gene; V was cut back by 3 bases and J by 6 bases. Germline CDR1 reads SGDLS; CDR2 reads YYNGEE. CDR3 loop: CASSATRLASGNEQFF. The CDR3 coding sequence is TGTGCCAGCAGCGCGACAAGACTAGCGTCCGGCAATGAGCAGTTCTTC. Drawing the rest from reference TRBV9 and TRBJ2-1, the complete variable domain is DSGVTQTPKHLITATGQRVTLRCSPRSGDLSVYWYQQSLDQGLQFLIQYYNGEERAKGNILERFSAQQFPDLHSELNLSSLELGDSALYFCASSATRLASGNEQFFGPGTRLTVL.

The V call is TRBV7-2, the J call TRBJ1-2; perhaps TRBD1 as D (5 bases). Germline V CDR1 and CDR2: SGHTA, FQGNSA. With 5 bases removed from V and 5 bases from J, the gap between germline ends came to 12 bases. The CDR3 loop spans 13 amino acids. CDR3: CASSGGGTYGYTF. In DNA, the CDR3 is TGTGCCAGCAGCGGCGGGGGGACTTATGGCTACACCTTC.

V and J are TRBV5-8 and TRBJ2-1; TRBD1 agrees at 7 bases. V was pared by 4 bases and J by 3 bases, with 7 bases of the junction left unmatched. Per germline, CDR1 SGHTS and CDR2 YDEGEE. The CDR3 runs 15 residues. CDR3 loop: CASSPTRQGYNEQFF. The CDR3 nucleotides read TGTGCCAGCAGCCCAACCCGACAGGGCTACAATGAGCAGTTCTTC.

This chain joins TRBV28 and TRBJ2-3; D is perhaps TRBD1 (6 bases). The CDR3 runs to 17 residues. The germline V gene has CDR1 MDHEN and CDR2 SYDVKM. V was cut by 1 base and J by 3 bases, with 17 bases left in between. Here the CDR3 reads CASSLSGQFSGTDTQYF. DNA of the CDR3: TGTGCCAGCAGTTTATCAGGACAGTTTTCGGGAACAGATACGCAGTATTTT.

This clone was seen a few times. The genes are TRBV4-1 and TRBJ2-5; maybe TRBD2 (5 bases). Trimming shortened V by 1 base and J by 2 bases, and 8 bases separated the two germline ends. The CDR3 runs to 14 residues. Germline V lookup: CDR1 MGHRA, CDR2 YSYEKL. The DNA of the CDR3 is TGCGCCAGCAGCCAAGTAGAGCGGCAAGAGACCCAGTACTTC. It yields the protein CASSQVERQETQYF.

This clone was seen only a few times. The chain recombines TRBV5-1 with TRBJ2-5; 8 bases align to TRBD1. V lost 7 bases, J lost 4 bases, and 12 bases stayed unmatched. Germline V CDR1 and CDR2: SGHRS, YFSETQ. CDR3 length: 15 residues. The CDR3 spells CASAWWAQGGETQYF. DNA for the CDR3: TGCGCCAGCGCCTGGTGGGCACAGGGGGGAGAGACCCAGTACTTC.

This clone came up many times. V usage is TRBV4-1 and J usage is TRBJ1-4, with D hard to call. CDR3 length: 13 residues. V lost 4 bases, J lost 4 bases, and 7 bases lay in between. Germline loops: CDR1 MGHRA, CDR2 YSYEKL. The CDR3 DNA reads TGCGCCAGCAGCCTTCGAGTTAATGAAAAACTGTTTTTT. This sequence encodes CASSLRVNEKLFF.

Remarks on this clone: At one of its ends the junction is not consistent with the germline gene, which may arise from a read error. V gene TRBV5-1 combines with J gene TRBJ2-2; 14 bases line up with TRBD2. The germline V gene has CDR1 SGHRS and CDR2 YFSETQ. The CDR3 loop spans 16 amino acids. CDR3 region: CARSLGLAGAHGELFF. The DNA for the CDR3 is TGCGCCCGCAGCTTGGGACTAGCGGGAGCTCACGGGGAGCTGTTTTTT.

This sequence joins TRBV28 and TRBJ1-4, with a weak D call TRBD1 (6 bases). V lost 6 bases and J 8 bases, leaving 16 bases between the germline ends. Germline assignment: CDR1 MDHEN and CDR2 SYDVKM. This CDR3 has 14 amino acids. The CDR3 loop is CASRTGGASEKLFF. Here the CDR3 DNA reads TGTGCCAGCAGGACCGGGGGGGCGAGCGAAAAACTGTTTTTT.

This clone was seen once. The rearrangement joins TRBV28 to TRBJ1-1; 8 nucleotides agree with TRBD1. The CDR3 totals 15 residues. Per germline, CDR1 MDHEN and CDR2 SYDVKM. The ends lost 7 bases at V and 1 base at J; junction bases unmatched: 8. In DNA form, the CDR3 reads TGTGCCAGCACCAAATCCAGGGGGCGGAACACTGAAGCTTTCTTT. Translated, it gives CASTKSRGRNTEAFF.

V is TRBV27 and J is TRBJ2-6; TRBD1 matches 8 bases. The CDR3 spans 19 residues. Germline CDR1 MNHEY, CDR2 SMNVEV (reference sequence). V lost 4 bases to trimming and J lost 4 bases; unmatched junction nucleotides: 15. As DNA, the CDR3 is TGTGCCAGCAGTTCCTCCGGGACAGGTGTCCTTAGGGGGGCCAACGTCCTGACTTTC. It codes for CASSSSGTGVLRGANVLTF. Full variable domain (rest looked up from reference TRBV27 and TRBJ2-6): EAQVTQNPRYLITVTGKKLTVTCSQNMNHEYMSWYRQDPGLGLRQIYYSMNVEVTDKGDVPEGYKVSRKEKRNFPLILESPSPNQTSLYFCASSSSGTGVLRGANVLTFGAGSRLTVL.

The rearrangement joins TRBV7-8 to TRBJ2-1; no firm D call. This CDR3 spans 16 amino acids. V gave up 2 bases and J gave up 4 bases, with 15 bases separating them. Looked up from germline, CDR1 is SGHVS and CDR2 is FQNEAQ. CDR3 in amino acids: CASSLLETDIYNEQFF. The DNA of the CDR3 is TGTGCCAGCAGCTTACTGGAGACGGATATATACAATGAGCAGTTCTTC. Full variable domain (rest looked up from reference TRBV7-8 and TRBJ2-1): GAGVSQSPRYKVAKRGQDVALRCDPISGHVSLFWYQQALGQGPEFLTYFQNEAQLDKSGLPSDRFFAERPEGSVSTLKIQRTQQEDSAVYLCASSLLETDIYNEQFFGPGTRLTVL.

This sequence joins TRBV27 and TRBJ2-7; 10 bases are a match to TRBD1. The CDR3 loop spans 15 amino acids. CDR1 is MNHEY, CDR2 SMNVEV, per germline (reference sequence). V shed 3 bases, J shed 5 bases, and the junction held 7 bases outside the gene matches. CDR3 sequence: CASSFHGQGVDEQYF. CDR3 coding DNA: TGTGCCAGCAGTTTCCACGGACAGGGGGTAGACGAGCAGTACTTC.

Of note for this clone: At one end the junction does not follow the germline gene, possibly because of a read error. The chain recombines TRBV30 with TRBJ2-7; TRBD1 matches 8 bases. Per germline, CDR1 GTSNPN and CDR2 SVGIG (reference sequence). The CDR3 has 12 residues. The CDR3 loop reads CAGRTGFYEQYF. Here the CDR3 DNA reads TGTGCCGGGAGGACAGGGTTCTACGAGCAGTACTTC.

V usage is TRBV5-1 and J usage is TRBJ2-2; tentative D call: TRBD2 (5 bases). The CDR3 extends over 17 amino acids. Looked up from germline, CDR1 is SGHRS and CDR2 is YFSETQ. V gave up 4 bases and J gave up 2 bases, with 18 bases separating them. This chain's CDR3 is CASSPTRTGLNTGELFF. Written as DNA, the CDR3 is TGCGCCAGCAGCCCCACCCGTACGGGATTAAACACCGGGGAGCTGTTTTTT.

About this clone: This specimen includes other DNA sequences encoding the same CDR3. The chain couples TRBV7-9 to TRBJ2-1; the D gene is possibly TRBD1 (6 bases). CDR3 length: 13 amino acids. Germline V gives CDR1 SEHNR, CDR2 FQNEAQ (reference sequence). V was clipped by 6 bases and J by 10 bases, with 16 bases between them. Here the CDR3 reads CASREGVSTEQFF. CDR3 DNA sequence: TGTGCCAGCAGAGAGGGGGTGTCGACCGAGCAGTTCTTC.

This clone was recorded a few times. The CDR3 DNA reads TGTGCCAGCAGCTTAACGGGGACAGGGGGTATCGACGAGCAGTACTTC. Its protein product is CASSLTGTGGIDEQYF. J is TRBJ2-7 and V is TRBV13; 11 bases agree with TRBD1. The CDR3 sequence is 16 residues long. V dropped 2 bases and J dropped 5; count of bases not matched to a gene: 8. Germline lookup yields CDR1 PRHDT and CDR2 FYEKMQ (reference sequence).

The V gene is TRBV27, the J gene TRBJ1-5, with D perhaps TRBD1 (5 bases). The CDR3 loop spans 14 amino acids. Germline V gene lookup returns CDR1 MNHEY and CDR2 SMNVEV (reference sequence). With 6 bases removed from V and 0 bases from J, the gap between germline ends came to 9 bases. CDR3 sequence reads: CASSRVDSNQPQHF. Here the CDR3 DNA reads TGTGCCAGCAGCAGGGTGGATAGCAATCAGCCCCAGCATTTT.

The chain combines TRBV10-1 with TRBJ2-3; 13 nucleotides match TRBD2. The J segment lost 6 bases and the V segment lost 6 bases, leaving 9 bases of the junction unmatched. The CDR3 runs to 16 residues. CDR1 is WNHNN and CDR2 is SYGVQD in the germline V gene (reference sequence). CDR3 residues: CASRPGLAGQMDTQYF. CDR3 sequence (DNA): TGCGCCAGCAGACCGGGACTAGCGGGACAGATGGATACGCAGTATTTT.

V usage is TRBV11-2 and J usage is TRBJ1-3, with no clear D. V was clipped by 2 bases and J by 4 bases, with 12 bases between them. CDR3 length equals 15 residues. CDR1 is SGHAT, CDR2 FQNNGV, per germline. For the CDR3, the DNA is TGTGCCAGCAGCTTATCGGGGTCGCACGGAAACACCATATATTTT. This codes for CASSLSGSHGNTIYF.

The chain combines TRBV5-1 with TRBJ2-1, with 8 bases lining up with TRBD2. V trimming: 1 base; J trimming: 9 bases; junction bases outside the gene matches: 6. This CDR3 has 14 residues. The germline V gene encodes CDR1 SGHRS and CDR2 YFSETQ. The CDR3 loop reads CASSLTSGSSEQFF. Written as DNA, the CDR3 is TGCGCCAGCAGCTTGACGAGCGGGAGCAGTGAGCAGTTCTTC. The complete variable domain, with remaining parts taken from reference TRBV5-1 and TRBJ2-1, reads KAGVTQTPRYLIKTRGQQVTLSCSPISGHRSVSWYQQTPGQGLQFLFEYFSETQRNKGNFPGRFSGRQFSNSRSEMNVSTLELGDSALYLCASSLTSGSSEQFFGPGTRLTVL.

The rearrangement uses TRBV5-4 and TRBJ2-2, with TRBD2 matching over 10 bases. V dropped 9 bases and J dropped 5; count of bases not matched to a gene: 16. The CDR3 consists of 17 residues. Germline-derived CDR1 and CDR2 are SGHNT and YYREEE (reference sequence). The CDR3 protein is CAKMVGLAGEVTGELFF. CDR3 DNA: TGTGCCAAAATGGTGGGGCTAGCGGGAGAAGTGACCGGGGAGCTGTTTTTT.

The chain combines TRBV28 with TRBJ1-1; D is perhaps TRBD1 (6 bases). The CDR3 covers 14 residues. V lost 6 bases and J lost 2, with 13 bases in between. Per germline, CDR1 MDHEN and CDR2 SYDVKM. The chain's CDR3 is CASSLGTFNTEAFF. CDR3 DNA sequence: TGTGCCAGCAGCCTGGGGACATTTAACACTGAAGCTTTCTTT.

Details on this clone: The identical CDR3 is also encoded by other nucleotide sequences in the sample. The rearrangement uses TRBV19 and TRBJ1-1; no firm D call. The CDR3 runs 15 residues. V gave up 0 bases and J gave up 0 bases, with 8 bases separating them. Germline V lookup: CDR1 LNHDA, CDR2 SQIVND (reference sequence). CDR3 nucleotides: TGTGCCAGTAGTATAGATTCTACTATGAACACTGAAGCTTTCTTT. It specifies CASSIDSTMNTEAFF.

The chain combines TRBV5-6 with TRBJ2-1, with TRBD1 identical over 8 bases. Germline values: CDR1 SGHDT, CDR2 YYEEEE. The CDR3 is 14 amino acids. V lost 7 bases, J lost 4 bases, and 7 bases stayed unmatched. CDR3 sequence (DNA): TGTGCCAGCGGACAGGGAATCGTTTACAATGAGCAGTTCTTC. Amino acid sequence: CASGQGIVYNEQFF.

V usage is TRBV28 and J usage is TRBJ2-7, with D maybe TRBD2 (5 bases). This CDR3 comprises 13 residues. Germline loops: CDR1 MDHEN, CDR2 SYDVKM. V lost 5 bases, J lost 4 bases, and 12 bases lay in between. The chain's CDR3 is CASSTFSGYEQYF. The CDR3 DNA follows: TGTGCCAGCAGTACCTTTTCGGGGTACGAGCAGTACTTC.

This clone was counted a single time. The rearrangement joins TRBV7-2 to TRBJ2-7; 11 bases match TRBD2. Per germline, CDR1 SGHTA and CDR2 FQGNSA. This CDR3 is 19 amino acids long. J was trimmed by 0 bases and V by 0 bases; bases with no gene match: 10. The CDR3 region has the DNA TGTGCCAGCAGCTTAGCGGTCTCTAGCGGGAGGACGAGCTCCTACGAGCAGTACTTC. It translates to CASSLAVSSGRTSSYEQYF.

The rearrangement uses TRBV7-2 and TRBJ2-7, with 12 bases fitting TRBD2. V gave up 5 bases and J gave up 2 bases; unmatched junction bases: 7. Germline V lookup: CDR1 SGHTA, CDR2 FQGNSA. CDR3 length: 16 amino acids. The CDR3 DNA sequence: TGTGCCAGCAGCAGGCAAGGACTAGCGGGAACCTACGAGCAGTACTTC. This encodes CASSRQGLAGTYEQYF.

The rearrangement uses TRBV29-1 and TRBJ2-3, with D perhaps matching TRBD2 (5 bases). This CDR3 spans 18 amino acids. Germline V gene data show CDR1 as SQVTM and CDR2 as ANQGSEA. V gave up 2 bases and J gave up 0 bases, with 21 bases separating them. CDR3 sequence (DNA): TGCAGCGTTGAAAAAAGGGCAAGGTCCCGCGGGAGCACAGATACGCAGTATTTT. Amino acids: CSVEKRARSRGSTDTQYF.

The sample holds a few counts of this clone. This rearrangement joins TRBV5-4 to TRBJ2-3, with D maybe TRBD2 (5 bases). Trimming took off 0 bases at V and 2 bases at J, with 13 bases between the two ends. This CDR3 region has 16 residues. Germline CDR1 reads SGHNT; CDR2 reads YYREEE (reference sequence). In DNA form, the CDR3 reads TGTGCCAGCAGCTTGGGAGGTTCTGACTACACAGATACGCAGTATTTT. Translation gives CASSLGGSDYTDTQYF.